The next 30 T cell receptor beta chains were all read from a single sample in a study of tumor-infiltrating lymphocytes in primary liver carcinoma. Starting material for RNA and DNA co-extraction consisted of about 20-30 mg of unsorted bulk tissue. Constant-region priming of roughly 490 ng total RNA yielded TCR beta cDNA. Three rounds of nested multiplex PCR with slightly modified ARM-PCR produced TCR beta libraries. For 10 cycles apiece, the opening two PCR rounds ran with TRBV1-TRBV30 forward primers and a C-beta reverse primer. Using its own MiXCR run on the multiplex PCR reads, TCRdb lists one record per CDR3 protein. The table lists roughly 120,000 distinct CDR3 sequences, roughly 69% of them singletons. Sequenced: liver tumor tissue from sampling region 1. Regarding subset: tumor region T1, superior pole. The receptors here all came from a woman aged 60 to 75 with primary liver carcinoma and hepatitis B virus infection.

This chain connects TRBV5-1 to TRBJ2-7; TRBD1 might be the D (6 bases). This CDR3 is built from 12 residues. The germline V and J ends were trimmed by 4 bases and 9 bases, with 14 bases remaining between them. In germline, CDR1 is SGHRS, CDR2 YFSETQ. The CDR3 region has the DNA TGCGCCAGCAGCCGGGACACCCACGGGCAGTACTTC. This sequence encodes CASSRDTHGQYF.

This clonotype has a handful of counts. The V call is TRBV28, the J call TRBJ2-3; a weak D match, TRBD2 (5 bases). The V end was cut by 4 bases, the J end by 5 bases, with 7 bases between. The CDR3 covers 12 residues. Germline CDR1 reads MDHEN; CDR2 reads SYDVKM. The CDR3 sequence: CASSSGIDTQYF. In nucleotides, the CDR3 is TGTGCCAGCAGTTCGGGGATAGATACGCAGTATTTT.

For this clonotype: One base away lies a much larger clone, so this may be a sequencing read error. The rearrangement links TRBV6-1 to TRBJ1-5; possible D gene TRBD1, 6 bases. CDR1 is MNHNS and CDR2 is SASEGT in the germline V gene. There are 14 residues in the CDR3. The CDR3 sequence is CASSESRGNQSQHF. The CDR3, as DNA: TGTGCCAGCAGTGAGAGCAGGGGCAATCAGTCCCAGCATTTT.

This clonotype was counted only a few times. The rearrangement uses TRBV7-3 and TRBJ2-3; TRBD1 matches 9 bases. Germline CDR1 SGHTA, CDR2 FQGTGA. V lost 0 bases to trimming and J lost 3 bases; unmatched junction nucleotides: 1. This CDR3 contains 15 residues. The CDR3 region is CASSLTDRGTDTQYF. CDR3 coding DNA: TGTGCCAGCAGCTTAACGGACAGGGGTACAGATACGCAGTATTTT.

This chain uses TRBV29-1 with TRBJ1-1; TRBD1 matches 8 bases. Germline V lookup: CDR1 SQVTM, CDR2 ANQGSEA. The CDR3 has 14 residues. CDR3 protein: CRVTDRGRGSEAFF. CDR3 nucleotide sequence: TGCAGAGTGACCGACAGGGGACGAGGGTCTGAAGCTTTCTTT.

The chain uses TRBV12-3 or TRBV12-4 and TRBJ2-2; D unclear. V was trimmed by 6 bases and J by 4 bases, leaving 15 bases between them. CDR3 length equals 15 residues. The CDR3: CASRGGYASTGELFF. The CDR3 DNA reads TGTGCCAGCAGAGGCGGATACGCGAGCACCGGGGAGCTGTTTTTT.

The CDR3 coding sequence is TGTGCCAGCAGCCAGCAACTAGTGACAGATACGCAGTATTTT. Protein product: CASSQQLVTDTQYF. The chain employs TRBV14 and TRBJ2-3, with a weak D call TRBD2 (5 bases). The germline V gene has CDR1 SGHDN and CDR2 FVKESK. CDR3 length: 14 amino acids. The ends were cut back, 3 bases at V and 3 bases at J, with 10 bases in the middle.

With regard to this clonotype: This likely comes from a read error, as the CDR3 has no conserved phenylalanine or tryptophan at its end. This chain joins TRBV11-2 and TRBJ2-1; 9 bases align to TRBD2. Germline CDR1 reads SGHAT; CDR2 reads FQNNGV. After removal of 0 bases from V and 2 bases from J, the junction contained 11 bases not matched to a gene. The CDR3 extends over 19 amino acids. In nucleotides, the CDR3 is TGTGCCAGCAGCTTAGAATCAGGCGGGAGGGCCTTGACCTACAATGAGCAGTTCATC. Translating it yields CASSLESGGRALTYNEQFI.

V gene TRBV12-3 or TRBV12-4 combines with J gene TRBJ2-4; 7 nucleotides align to TRBD1. This CDR3 has 15 residues. The V and J ends lost 7 bases and 1 base, in that order; junction bases with no gene match: 7. CDR3 DNA sequence: TGTGCCAGCATCCCGACAGGGTTTGCCAAAAACATTCAGTACTTC. Its translation is CASIPTGFAKNIQYF.

A note on this clonotype: Just one base apart from a much larger clone, this may be a read error. The chain is built from TRBV12-3 or TRBV12-4 and TRBJ1-1; TRBD1 matches 9 bases. Trimming took 0 bases from V and 0 from J; bases not matched to a gene: 5. The CDR3 runs 17 residues. Here the CDR3 DNA reads TGTGCCAGCAGTTTAGCAGGGACAGGGCGAGTGAACACTGAAGCTTTCTTT. Amino acids: CASSLAGTGRVNTEAFF.

In its sample, this clonotype was seen a few times. Because it lacks the conserved phenylalanine or tryptophan at the end, this CDR3 is likely a read error. V gene TRBV6-5 combines with J gene TRBJ1-1; 9 bases fit TRBD1. The CDR3 spans 14 residues. The V gene's germline CDR1 is MNHEY and CDR2 SVGAGI. J was trimmed by 5 bases and V by 5 bases; bases with no gene match: 6. The CDR3 is CASSTGTGLTEAFL. The CDR3 bases are TGTGCCAGCAGTACCGGGACAGGGTTGACTGAAGCTTTCCTT.

This clonotype was picked up a small number of times. This sequence joins TRBV28 and TRBJ2-1; 8 bases are a match to TRBD2. With 7 bases clipped from V and 2 bases from J, the junction kept 4 bases outside the gene matches. Germline assignment: CDR1 MDHEN and CDR2 SYDVKM. The CDR3 covers 14 residues. The CDR3 DNA sequence: TGTGCCAGCACAACTAGCGGTACCTACAATGAGCAGTTCTTC. This gives the protein CASTTSGTYNEQFF. Based on the CDR3 plus reference TRBV28 and TRBJ2-1, the full variable domain is DVKVTQSSRYLVKRTGEKVFLECVQDMDHENMFWYRQDPGLGLRLIYFSYDVKMKEKGDIPEGYSVSREKKERFSLILESASTNQTSMYLCASTTSGTYNEQFFGPGTRLTVL.

This clonotype is deemed medium-sized (0.01 to 0.1%). This chain links TRBV4-2 with TRBJ2-7; 16 bases are a match to TRBD2. Per the germline V gene, CDR1 is LGHNA and CDR2 is YNFKEQ. The J segment lost 5 bases and the V segment lost 4 bases, leaving 5 bases of the junction unmatched. The CDR3 is 16 amino acids. CDR3 loop: CASSLGTSGRVNEQYF. The CDR3 DNA is TGTGCCAGCAGCCTCGGGACTAGCGGGAGGGTCAACGAGCAGTACTTC.

At least ten counts were recorded for this clonotype. This rearrangement joins TRBV11-2 to TRBJ2-7; 10 bases map to TRBD1. The CDR3 loop spans 15 amino acids. V dropped 5 bases and J dropped 1; count of bases not matched to a gene: 5. The germline gives CDR1 SGHAT, CDR2 FQNNGV. CDR3 bases: TGTGCCAGCAGCCGAGGGACAGGGGAGTCCTACGAGCAGTACTTC. Translating it yields CASSRGTGESYEQYF.

Regarding this clonotype: A much larger clone lies a single base off, so this may be a read error. The chain combines TRBV4-1 with TRBJ2-5, with a tentative D call TRBD2 (6 bases). Germline CDR1 is MGHRA and CDR2 is YSYEKL. V shed 4 bases and J shed 4 bases, with 16 bases lying between them. The CDR3 has 15 residues. CDR3: CASSPETRGSETQYF. The CDR3 bases are TGCGCCAGCAGCCCAGAGACTAGAGGATCAGAGACCCAGTACTTC.

On this clonotype itself: At one end the junction does not follow the germline gene, possibly because of a read error. V is TRBV11-2 and J is TRBJ1-2; 7 nucleotides agree with TRBD1. Looked up from germline, CDR1 is SGHAT and CDR2 is FQNNGV. The CDR3 has 15 amino acids. The CDR3, as DNA: TGTGCCAGCAATTTAGAGGGGGCCAGTGGCGGTGGCCACACCTTC. It is translated as CASNLEGASGGGHTF.

Remarks on this clonotype: A read error is possible here, since a much larger clone lies one base away. The chain joins TRBV10-3 to TRBJ2-3; no firm D call. V lost 2 bases, J lost 10 bases, and 10 bases lay in between. In germline, CDR1 is ENHRY, CDR2 SYGVKD. The CDR3 length is 12 residues. This chain's CDR3 is CAISETQRSQYF. CDR3 bases: TGTGCCATCAGTGAGACTCAGCGTTCGCAGTATTTT.

This clonotype was seen more than once but under ten times. The chain links TRBV7-9 to TRBJ2-3, with 11 bases fitting TRBD2. This CDR3 is built from 17 residues. Trimming at V came to 1 base and at J to 2 bases, leaving 5 bases not matched to a gene. Germline V gene data show CDR1 as SEHNR and CDR2 as FQNEAQ (reference sequence). DNA for the CDR3: TGTGCCAGCAGCTTAGTGTGGGGACTAGCGGACACAGATACGCAGTATTTT. Protein product: CASSLVWGLADTDTQYF.

About this clonotype: A much larger clone sits a single nucleotide away, making a read error possible. The chain recombines TRBV4-2 with TRBJ2-2; 7 bases map to TRBD1. The CDR3 is made up of 15 amino acids. Germline CDR1 is LGHNA and CDR2 is YNFKEQ. The CDR3 spells CANSQDRHRGGELFF. The DNA for the CDR3 is TGTGCCAACAGCCAAGACCGGCACAGGGGCGGGGAGCTGTTTTTT.

A note on this clonotype: A read error may account for a junction end that differs from germline. This sequence joins TRBV14 and TRBJ2-3; maybe TRBD2 (6 bases). There are 16 residues in the CDR3. The germline V gene encodes CDR1 SGHDN and CDR2 FVKESK. The CDR3 DNA is TGTGCCAGCAACCAAGTCCCGGGAGTCGTCACAGGTACGCAGTATTTT. Its protein is CASNQVPGVVTGTQYF.

The chain recombines TRBV7-9 with TRBJ1-2; D unclear. V lost 2 bases to trimming and J lost 0 bases, with 1 base between them. Germline CDR1 is SEHNR and CDR2 is FQNEAQ (reference sequence). The CDR3 is made up of 12 amino acids. The CDR3 nucleotides read TGTGCCAGCAGCTTAACTAACTATGGCTACACCTTC. Its protein is CASSLTNYGYTF. Full variable domain (outside the CDR3, taken from reference TRBV7-9 and TRBJ1-2): DTGVSQNPRHKITKRGQNVTFRCDPISEHNRLYWYRQTLGQGPEFLTYFQNEAQLEKSRLLSDRFSAERPKGSFSTLEIQRTEQGDSAMYLCASSLTNYGYTFGSGTRLTVV.

This clonotype was detected once. The chain employs TRBV28 and TRBJ2-1; 10 bases agree with TRBD2. The V segment lost 4 bases and the J segment 6 bases; nucleotides outside the gene matches: 9. The CDR3 runs to 16 residues. CDR1 is MDHEN, CDR2 SYDVKM, per germline. The CDR3 reads CASSSPLAGVGNEQFF. The CDR3 nucleotides read TGTGCCAGCAGTTCTCCCCTAGCGGGAGTGGGCAATGAGCAGTTCTTC.

The chain recombines TRBV10-3 with TRBJ2-1, with 10 bases aligning to TRBD1. The CDR3 is 16 residues long. The germline gives CDR1 ENHRY, CDR2 SYGVKD. V lost 8 bases, J lost 3 bases, and 10 bases stayed unmatched. The CDR3 reads CAIRTGGVAGYNEQFF. CDR3 DNA: TGTGCCATCCGGACAGGGGGAGTCGCGGGCTACAATGAGCAGTTCTTC.

This chain uses TRBV6-2 or TRBV6-3 with TRBJ2-2; D ambiguous. V lost 4 bases, J lost 13 bases, and 16 bases lay in between. Germline V gene sequence: CDR1 MNHEY, CDR2 SVGEGT. This CDR3 spans 13 amino acids. The CDR3 DNA reads as TGTGCCAGCAGTTCTGGAGTGCCCGGGTGGCTGTTTTTT. Its protein product is CASSSGVPGWLFF.

This clonotype was picked up many times. V gene TRBV29-1 combines with J gene TRBJ2-6; D not certain. Deletions cut 7 bases from V and 0 bases from J, with 10 bases between. The CDR3 is 14 residues long. Per the germline V gene, CDR1 is SQVTM and CDR2 is ANQGSEA. CDR3 nucleotide sequence: TGCAGCGAACGGGCTAACTCTGGGGCCAACGTCCTGACTTTC. Protein sequence: CSERANSGANVLTF. The full variable domain, its missing parts supplied by reference TRBV29-1 and TRBJ2-6, is SAVISQKPSRDICQRGTSLTIQCQVDSQVTMMFWYRQQPGQSLTLIATANQGSEATYESGFVIDKFPISRPNLTFSTLTVSNMSPEDSSIYLCSERANSGANVLTFGAGSRLTVL.

Regarding this clonotype: A much larger clone is a single base away; this may be a read error. The V and J genes are TRBV6-9 and TRBJ2-5; 9 nucleotides line up with TRBD1. Germline values: CDR1 MNHGY, CDR2 SVAAGI. The CDR3 loop spans 16 amino acids. For the CDR3, the DNA is TGTGCCAGCAGTATCCGGAGGGACAGGGAAGGAGAGGCCCAGTACTTC. This gives the protein CASSIRRDREGEAQYF.

This clonotype was seen many times. The chain employs TRBV28 and TRBJ1-5; D remains unclear. The CDR3 covers 14 residues. V lost 5 bases to trimming and J lost 0 bases, with 8 bases between them. CDR1 is MDHEN and CDR2 is SYDVKM in the germline V gene. CDR3 DNA: TGTGCCAGCAGTCTACCTCATAGCAATCAGCCCCAGCATTTT. Translation: CASSLPHSNQPQHF.

Points on this clonotype: This may be a read error, as it is one base from a much larger clone. The chain is built from TRBV7-8 and TRBJ2-7; the D is unclear. CDR1 SGHVS and CDR2 FQNEAQ come from the germline V gene. The V and J ends lost 4 bases and 3 bases respectively, with 16 bases between them. The CDR3 has 15 residues. CDR3 protein: CASSSPRTRYYEQYF. In DNA form, the CDR3 reads TGTGCCAGCAGCTCGCCACGAACGCGGTACTACGAGCAGTACTTC.

This clonotype was seen repeatedly, ten times or more. The V and J genes are TRBV29-1 and TRBJ2-1; 13 nucleotides line up with TRBD2. The CDR3 covers 15 residues. With V trimmed by 6 bases and J by 6 bases, 8 bases remained unmatched. Germline-derived CDR1 and CDR2 are SQVTM and ANQGSEA. The DNA for the CDR3 is TGCAGCGTCCGGACTAGCGGGAGTCCGGTCAATGAGCAGTTCTTC. Translated: CSVRTSGSPVNEQFF.

Details on this clonotype: At one boundary the junction diverges from the germline segment, which might be a read error. The chain employs TRBV4-1 and TRBJ2-1; D call uncertain. The CDR3 is 11 residues long. Germline CDR1 and CDR2: MGHRA and YSYEKL. DNA for the CDR3: TGCGGCAGCAGTCAAGCCTGGGAGCAGTTCTTC. Translation: CGSSQAWEQFF.